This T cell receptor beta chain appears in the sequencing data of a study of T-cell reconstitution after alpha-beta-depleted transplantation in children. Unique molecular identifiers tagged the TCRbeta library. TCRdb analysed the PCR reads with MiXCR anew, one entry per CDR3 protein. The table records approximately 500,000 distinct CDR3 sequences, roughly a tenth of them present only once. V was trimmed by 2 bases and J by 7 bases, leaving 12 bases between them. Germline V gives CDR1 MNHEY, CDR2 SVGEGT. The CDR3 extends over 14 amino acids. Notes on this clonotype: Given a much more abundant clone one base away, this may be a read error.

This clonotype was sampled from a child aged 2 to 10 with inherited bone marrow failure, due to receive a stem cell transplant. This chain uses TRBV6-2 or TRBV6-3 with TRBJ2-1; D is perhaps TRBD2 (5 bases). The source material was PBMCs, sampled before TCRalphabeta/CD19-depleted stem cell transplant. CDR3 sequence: CASSYTGKRNEQFF. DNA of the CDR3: TGTGCCAGCAGTTACACCGGGAAGAGGAATGAGCAGTTCTTC.